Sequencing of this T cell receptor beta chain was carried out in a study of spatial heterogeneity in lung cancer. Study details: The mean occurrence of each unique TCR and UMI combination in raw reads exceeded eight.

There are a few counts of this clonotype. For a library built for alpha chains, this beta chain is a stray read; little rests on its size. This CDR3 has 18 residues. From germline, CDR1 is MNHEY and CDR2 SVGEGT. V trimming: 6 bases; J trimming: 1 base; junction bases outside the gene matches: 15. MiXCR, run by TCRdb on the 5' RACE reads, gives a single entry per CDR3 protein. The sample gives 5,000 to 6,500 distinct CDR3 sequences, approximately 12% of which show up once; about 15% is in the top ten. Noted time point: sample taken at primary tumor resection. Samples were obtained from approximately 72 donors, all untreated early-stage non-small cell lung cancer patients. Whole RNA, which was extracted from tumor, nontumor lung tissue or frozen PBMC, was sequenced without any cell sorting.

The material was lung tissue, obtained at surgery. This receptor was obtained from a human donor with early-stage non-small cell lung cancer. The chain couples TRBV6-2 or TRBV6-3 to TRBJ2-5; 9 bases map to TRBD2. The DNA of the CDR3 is TGTGCCAGCAGCCCTCTCTTCCATAGCGGGGGCCTCCAAGAGACCCAGTACTTC. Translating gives CASSPLFHSGGLQETQYF.